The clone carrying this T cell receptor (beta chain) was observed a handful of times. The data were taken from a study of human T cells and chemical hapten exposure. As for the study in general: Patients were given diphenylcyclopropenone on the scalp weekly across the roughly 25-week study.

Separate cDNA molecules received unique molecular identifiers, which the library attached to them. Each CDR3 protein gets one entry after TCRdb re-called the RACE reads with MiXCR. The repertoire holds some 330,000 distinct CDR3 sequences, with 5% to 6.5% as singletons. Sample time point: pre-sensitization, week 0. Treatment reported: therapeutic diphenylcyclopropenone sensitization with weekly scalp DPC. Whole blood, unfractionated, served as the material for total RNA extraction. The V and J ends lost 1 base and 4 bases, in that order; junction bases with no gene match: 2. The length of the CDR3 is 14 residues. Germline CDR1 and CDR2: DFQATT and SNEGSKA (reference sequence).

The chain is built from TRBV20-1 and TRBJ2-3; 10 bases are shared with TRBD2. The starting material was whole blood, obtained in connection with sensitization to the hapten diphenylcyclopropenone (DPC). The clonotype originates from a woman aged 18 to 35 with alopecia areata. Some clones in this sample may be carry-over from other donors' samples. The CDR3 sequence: CSARGSGGADTQYF. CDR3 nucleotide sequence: TGCAGTGCTAGAGGGAGCGGGGGGGCAGATACGCAGTATTTT.